This T cell receptor (beta chain) appears in the sequencing data of a study of CD8+ T cells in alopecia areata. Findings and caveats of the study: Unlike in mice, where it was clearer, TCR sharing across patients was less clear, possibly HLA-related. Normal scalp had lower clonality than lesional scalp, with alopecia totalis/universalis lesions showing this most strongly.

Details on this clone: The antigen is undetermined.

The J segment lost 4 bases and the V segment lost 10 bases, leaving 6 bases of the junction unmatched. Germline CDR1 and CDR2: MDHEN and SYDVKM. The CDR3 spans 14 residues. From alopecia areata patients, lesional scalp punch biopsies and peripheral blood were collected. Following RNA extraction, reverse transcription yielded cDNA that acted as the sequencing template. Sequencing was performed with immunoSEQ multiplex PCR; in TCRdb, only in-frame clones are kept and a portion is missing. The sample has about 110,000 clones; under 60% are singletons. The genes are TRBV28 and TRBJ2-3; 12 nucleotides agree with TRBD2. The sequence came from a human donor with alopecia areata. The sample taken for sequencing was NKG2D-low CD8+ T cells sorted from blood. The CDR3 loop is CATLLAGGADTQYF. In DNA form, the CDR3 reads TGTGCCACCCTACTAGCGGGAGGTGCAGATACGCAGTATTTT.